This entry lists 11 T cell receptor beta chains sequenced from one sample in a study of CD8+CD57+ T cells in acquired aplastic anemia. Individuals selected for sequencing had exhibited CD8+CD57+ cell expansion on flow cytometry. TCR beta VDJ and CDR3 profiles were obtained from a genomic DNA template. TCRdb analysed the reads with MiXCR anew, one entry per CDR3 protein. Here the sample spans approximately 470,000 distinct CDR3 sequences, around 30% being singletons. Sequencing was performed on sorted CD4+, CD8+, or CD8+CD57+ T cells (not recorded which) from PBMCs. These receptors all come from a human donor with aplastic anemia.

In this sample, this clonotype turned up a few times. The chain couples TRBV4-2 to TRBJ1-2; D not resolved. Germline V lookup: CDR1 LGHNA, CDR2 YNFKEQ. The CDR3 length is 16 residues. Between the trimmed V and J ends, which lost 1 base and 4 bases, there was a span of 16 bases. The DNA of the CDR3 is TGTGCCAGCAGCCAAGCGGCATCAGGAAATCCCTATGGCTACACCTTC. It codes for CASSQAASGNPYGYTF.

This clonotype has more than one count but fewer than ten. V usage is TRBV6-5 and J usage is TRBJ2-3; 10 bases line up with TRBD1. The CDR3 covers 15 residues. Germline V gives CDR1 MNHEY, CDR2 SVGAGI. With V trimmed by 2 bases and J by 4 bases, 3 bases remained unmatched. The CDR3 protein is CASSYPGQGADTQYF. In nucleotides, the CDR3 is TGTGCCAGCAGTTACCCAGGACAGGGGGCAGATACGCAGTATTTT.

This clonotype was counted between two and nine times. CDR3 coding DNA: TGTGCCAGCAGCCCGCGGGCGGGCCTCATGTGGGAGCAGTACTTC. This sequence encodes CASSPRAGLMWEQYF. The chain employs TRBV27 and TRBJ2-7; possibly TRBD2 for D (5 bases). The CDR3 runs to 15 residues. V was trimmed by 6 bases and J by 7 bases, leaving 22 bases between them. Germline CDR1 reads MNHEY; CDR2 reads SMNVEV (reference sequence).

This clonotype showed up many times. This chain uses TRBV20-1 with TRBJ1-5, with a possible D match to TRBD1 (5 bases). Per the germline V gene, CDR1 is DFQATT and CDR2 is SNEGSKA (reference sequence). The V and J ends lost 4 bases and 10 bases respectively, with 23 bases between them. This CDR3 has 15 residues. CDR3 DNA sequence: TGCAGTGCTACGAGGGATTGGGCGGCCACAGGTCCCCAGCATTTT. Translated: CSATRDWAATGPQHF.

In its sample, this clonotype was seen many times. The rearrangement links TRBV7-9 to TRBJ1-1; D gene unclear. Per germline, CDR1 SEHNR and CDR2 FQNEAQ (reference sequence). Trimming pared 1 base from V and 1 base from J, leaving 10 bases between. This CDR3 spans 15 amino acids. In nucleotides, the CDR3 is TGTGCCAGCAGCTTAGTGGTCAGGTGGAACACTGAAGCTTTCTTT. This codes for CASSLVVRWNTEAFF.

The V call is TRBV14, the J call TRBJ2-1, with D tentatively TRBD2 (7 bases). Trimming removed 3 bases at V and 16 bases at J, with 16 bases between. Looked up from germline, CDR1 is SGHDN and CDR2 is FVKESK. The CDR3 has 12 amino acids. This CDR3 is CASSHEGRGHFF. DNA for the CDR3: TGTGCCAGCAGCCACGAGGGGAGGGGACATTTCTTC.

This clonotype was recorded only once. The chain carries TRBV29-1 and TRBJ1-5, with TRBD1 as a possible D gene (6 bases). Germline CDR1 is SQVTM and CDR2 is ANQGSEA. The ends were cut back, 6 bases at V and 7 bases at J, with 19 bases in the middle. The CDR3 runs 14 residues. CDR3 sequence (DNA): TGCAGCGTGGGGGCGGGAGGTGGCGAGCAGCCCCAGCATTTT. Translated, it gives CSVGAGGGEQPQHF. Based on the CDR3 plus reference TRBV29-1 and TRBJ1-5, the full variable domain is SAVISQKPSRDICQRGTSLTIQCQVDSQVTMMFWYRQQPGQSLTLIATANQGSEATYESGFVIDKFPISRPNLTFSTLTVSNMSPEDSSIYLCSVGAGGGEQPQHFGDGTRLSIL.

The chain carries TRBV4-1 and TRBJ1-4; D is uncertain. CDR1 and CDR2 (germline): MGHRA, YSYEKL. The CDR3 length is 15 residues. With 4 bases removed from V and 4 bases from J, the gap between germline ends came to 13 bases. The chain's CDR3 is CASSPLEAVNEKLFF. For the CDR3, the DNA is TGCGCCAGCAGCCCACTCGAAGCAGTTAATGAAAAACTGTTTTTT.

This clonotype was counted ten times or more. This chain joins TRBV7-2 and TRBJ2-7; a weak D match, TRBD2 (6 bases). CDR1 SGHTA and CDR2 FQGNSA come from the germline V gene. CDR3 size: 15 residues. Deletions cut 5 bases from V and 2 bases from J, with 16 bases between. CDR3 loop: CASSPDRGTPYEQYF. CDR3 in DNA: TGTGCCAGCAGCCCGGATCGGGGGACCCCCTACGAGCAGTACTTC.

Many counts were recorded for this clonotype. V gene TRBV24-1 combines with J gene TRBJ2-7, with D unclear. V lost 3 bases to trimming and J lost 4 bases, with 3 bases between them. Germline V gene sequence: CDR1 KGHDR, CDR2 SFDVKD. CDR3 length equals 11 residues. CDR3 sequence: CATSDVYEQYF. CDR3 coding DNA: TGTGCCACCAGTGATGTGTACGAGCAGTACTTC.

The table lists this clonotype with many counts. In DNA form, the CDR3 reads TGTGCCAGCAGTTTAAGGGGGGGAGGCTCACCCCTCCACTTT. Its protein product is CASSLRGGGSPLHF. The chain links TRBV6-5 to TRBJ1-6; the D gene is possibly TRBD1 (6 bases). V lost 4 bases, J lost 10 bases, and 14 bases lay in between. This CDR3 has 14 residues. Germline V CDR1 and CDR2: MNHEY, SVGAGI.